The rows below give T cell receptor beta chains drawn from one sample of a study of blood T cells in healthy people across ages. TCRdb independently ran MiXCR on the 5' RACE reads; one entry per CDR3 protein. The table lists some 760,000 distinct CDR3 sequences, around 25% of them singletons. These data are also associated with another study on T cells of mothers and their children.

Sequences were obtained from blood. The origin of the receptors is a boy aged 5-17 years in good health. Both conserved end residues are part of each CDR3. D genes are given only for firm matches. The listing skips clone size in some rows; elsewhere it reads once, few, many or a size class.

d_call: TRBD1
clone_size: NA
v_call: TRBV9
j_call: TRBJ1-1
cdr3_aa: CASSGRTGGNTEAFF
cdr3_nt: TGTGCCAGCAGCGGTCGGACAGGGGGGAACACTGAAGCTTTCTTT

d_call: NA
clone_size: NA
v_call: TRBV12-3/TRBV12-4
j_call: TRBJ2-5
cdr3_aa: CASSLNDPFGGMGETQYF
cdr3_nt: TGTGCCAGCAGTTTAAACGACCCCTTTGGCGGGATGGGAGAGACCCAGTACTTC

d_call: NA
clone_size: NA
v_call: TRBV15
j_call: TRBJ2-7
cdr3_aa: CATSRDGGAGYEQYF
cdr3_nt: TGTGCCACCAGCAGAGATGGTGGGGCGGGTTACGAGCAGTACTTC

d_call: TRBD1
clone_size: NA
v_call: TRBV19
j_call: TRBJ1-6
cdr3_aa: CASSIGTASPLHF
cdr3_nt: TGTGCCAGTAGTATTGGGACAGCTTCACCCCTCCACTTT

d_call: TRBD1
clone_size: NA
v_call: TRBV2
j_call: TRBJ2-2
cdr3_aa: CASRRDRGGSTGELFF
cdr3_nt: TGTGCCAGCAGACGAGACAGGGGCGGCAGCACCGGGGAGCTGTTTTTT

d_call: NA
clone_size: NA
v_call: TRBV19
j_call: TRBJ1-5
cdr3_aa: CASSRTAGQPQHF
cdr3_nt: TGTGCCAGTAGTAGAACAGCCGGTCAGCCCCAGCATTTT

d_call: TRBD2
clone_size: NA
v_call: TRBV6-1
j_call: TRBJ2-1
cdr3_aa: CASSSSGRNEQFF
cdr3_nt: TGTGCCAGCAGTTCTAGCGGGAGAAATGAGCAGTTCTTC

d_call: TRBD1
clone_size: few
v_call: TRBV27
j_call: TRBJ2-7
cdr3_aa: CASSYGQGVYEQYF
cdr3_nt: TGTGCCAGCAGTTACGGACAGGGAGTTTACGAGCAGTACTTC

d_call: NA
clone_size: once
v_call: TRBV6-5
j_call: TRBJ1-2
cdr3_aa: CASSYSYGAYGYTF
cdr3_nt: TGTGCCAGCAGTTACTCGTACGGGGCCTATGGCTACACCTTC

d_call: NA
clone_size: NA
v_call: TRBV14
j_call: TRBJ2-7
cdr3_aa: CASSRPSEDEQYF
cdr3_nt: TGTGCCAGCAGCCGGCCTAGTGAAGACGAGCAGTACTTC

d_call: TRBD1
clone_size: many
v_call: TRBV7-6
j_call: TRBJ2-7
cdr3_aa: CASSFGQGSYEQYF
cdr3_nt: TGTGCCAGCAGCTTCGGACAGGGGAGCTACGAGCAGTACTTC

d_call: NA
clone_size: few
v_call: TRBV4-3
j_call: TRBJ2-7
cdr3_aa: CASSQDDRQGGYEQYF
cdr3_nt: TGCGCCAGCAGCCAAGATGACCGGCAGGGAGGCTACGAGCAGTACTTC

d_call: TRBD2
clone_size: few
v_call: TRBV6-6
j_call: TRBJ2-3
cdr3_aa: CASSSSGRGSTDTQYF
cdr3_nt: TGTGCCAGCAGTTCCAGCGGGAGGGGAAGCACAGATACGCAGTATTTT

d_call: NA
clone_size: few
v_call: TRBV27
j_call: TRBJ1-1
cdr3_aa: CASSPRSRWDTEAFF
cdr3_nt: TGTGCCAGCAGTCCCCGTTCCCGGTGGGACACTGAAGCTTTCTTT

d_call: NA
clone_size: NA
v_call: TRBV28
j_call: TRBJ2-5
cdr3_aa: CASNLLVSQETQYF
cdr3_nt: TGTGCCAGCAACCTCCTTGTCAGCCAAGAGACCCAGTACTTC

d_call: TRBD2
clone_size: NA
v_call: TRBV25-1
j_call: TRBJ2-7
cdr3_aa: CASSVSGDSYEQYF
cdr3_nt: TGTGCCAGCAGTGTTAGCGGGGACTCCTACGAGCAGTACTTC

d_call: NA
clone_size: NA
v_call: TRBV20-1
j_call: TRBJ1-2
cdr3_aa: CSAANLNYGYTF
cdr3_nt: TGCAGTGCTGCCAACCTTAACTATGGCTACACCTTC

d_call: TRBD1
clone_size: NA
v_call: TRBV29-1
j_call: TRBJ2-1
cdr3_aa: CSVEGETGLDEQFF
cdr3_nt: TGCAGCGTTGAAGGAGAGACAGGGTTGGACGAGCAGTTCTTC

d_call: TRBD2
clone_size: NA
v_call: TRBV15
j_call: TRBJ2-7
cdr3_aa: CATSRDIAGEPYEQYF
cdr3_nt: TGTGCCACCAGCAGAGATATAGCGGGAGAACCCTACGAGCAGTACTTC

d_call: TRBD1
clone_size: few
v_call: TRBV5-1
j_call: TRBJ2-5
cdr3_aa: CASSPGTGEGETQYF
cdr3_nt: TGCGCCAGCAGCCCCGGGACAGGGGAGGGAGAGACCCAGTACTTC

d_call: NA
clone_size: NA
v_call: TRBV6-5
j_call: TRBJ1-1
cdr3_aa: CASSYSAGANTEAFF
cdr3_nt: TGTGCCAGCAGTTACTCGGCAGGCGCGAACACTGAAGCTTTCTTT

d_call: TRBD1
clone_size: NA
v_call: TRBV20-1
j_call: TRBJ2-7
cdr3_aa: CSARGGTGDAYEQYF
cdr3_nt: TGCAGTGCTAGAGGTGGGACAGGGGACGCCTACGAGCAGTACTTC

d_call: NA
clone_size: NA
v_call: TRBV12-3/TRBV12-4
j_call: TRBJ2-5
cdr3_aa: CASSLGGGYRPEGETQYF
cdr3_nt: TGTGCCAGCTCGCTGGGAGGTGGCTATCGTCCTGAGGGGGAGACCCAGTACTTC

d_call: NA
clone_size: few
v_call: TRBV9
j_call: TRBJ2-7
cdr3_aa: CASSVGTTYEQYF
cdr3_nt: TGTGCCAGCAGCGTCGGGACAACCTACGAGCAGTACTTC

d_call: TRBD1
clone_size: NA
v_call: TRBV5-1
j_call: TRBJ2-3
cdr3_aa: CASSPGTGVSTDTQYF
cdr3_nt: TGCGCCAGCAGTCCCGGGACAGGGGTTTCCACAGATACGCAGTATTTT

d_call: NA
clone_size: NA
v_call: TRBV2
j_call: TRBJ1-4
cdr3_aa: CASSGVPDEKLFF
cdr3_nt: TGTGCCAGCAGTGGGGTCCCGGATGAAAAACTGTTTTTT

d_call: NA
clone_size: NA
v_call: TRBV12-5
j_call: TRBJ2-5
cdr3_aa: CASGSTGTLETQYF
cdr3_nt: TGTGCTAGTGGTTCGACCGGGACCCTGGAGACCCAGTACTTC

d_call: NA
clone_size: NA
v_call: TRBV20-1
j_call: TRBJ1-5
cdr3_aa: CSARGAGAGGNQPQHF
cdr3_nt: TGCAGTGCTAGAGGAGCAGGGGCTGGTGGCAATCAGCCCCAGCATTTT